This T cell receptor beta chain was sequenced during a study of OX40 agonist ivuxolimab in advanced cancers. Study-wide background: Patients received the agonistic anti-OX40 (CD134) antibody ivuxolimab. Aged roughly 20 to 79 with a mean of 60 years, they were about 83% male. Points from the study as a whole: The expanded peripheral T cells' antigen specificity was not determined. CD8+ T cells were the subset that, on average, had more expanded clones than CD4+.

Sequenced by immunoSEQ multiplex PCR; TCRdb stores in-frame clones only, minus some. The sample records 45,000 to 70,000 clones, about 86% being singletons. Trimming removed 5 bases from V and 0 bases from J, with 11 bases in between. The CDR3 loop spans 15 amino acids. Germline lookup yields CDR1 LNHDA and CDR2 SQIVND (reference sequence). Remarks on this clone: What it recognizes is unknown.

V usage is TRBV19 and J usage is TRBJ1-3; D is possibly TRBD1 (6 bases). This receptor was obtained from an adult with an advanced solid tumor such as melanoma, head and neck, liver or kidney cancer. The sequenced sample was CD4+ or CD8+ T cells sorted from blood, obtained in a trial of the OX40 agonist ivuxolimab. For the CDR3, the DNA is TGTGCCAGTAGTTCGGGGGGCCTCTCTGGAAACACCATATATTTT. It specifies CASSSGGLSGNTIYF.